The rows below give T cell receptor beta chains drawn from one sample of a study of blood T cell repertoires in COVID-19. Measured with immunoSEQ multiplex PCR; TCRdb has only the in-frame clones, and not every one. The table includes 60,000 to 85,000 clones, approximately 84% detected once. The sample taken for sequencing was peripheral blood. Receptor source: a human donor in a cohort sampled during active COVID-19. Both conserved end residues are part of each CDR3. The order of the fields is D gene, clone size, V gene, J gene, CDR3 DNA, CDR3 protein. D genes are given only for firm matches. Expanded clones are given a class, and other clones once, few, many or no size at all.

-	-	TRBV24-1	TRBJ2-3	TGTGCCACCAGTTTCGACGGGGGCACAGATACGCAGTATTTT	CATSFDGGTDTQYF
TRBD1	-	TRBV2	TRBJ1-2	TGTGCCAGCAGGGGACAGGGGACCTATGGCTACACCTTC	CASRGQGTYGYTF
-	-	TRBV27	TRBJ2-7	TGTGCCAGCAGCCTAACAGGGACTAAGGCGTACGAGCAGTACTTC	CASSLTGTKAYEQYF
-	-	TRBV10-3	TRBJ1-1	TGTGCCATCAATGAGCAGGGCGCGAACACTGAAGCTTTCTTT	CAINEQGANTEAFF
TRBD2	-	TRBV3-1/TRBV3-2	TRBJ2-1	TGTGCCAGCAGCCAAGACCTAGCGGGTAATGAGCAGTTCTTC	CASSQDLAGNEQFF
-	once	TRBV5-5	TRBJ1-6	TGTGCCAGCAGCGCGGTGAGCTCCTATAATTCACCCCTCCACTTT	CASSAVSSYNSPLHF
TRBD1	-	TRBV18	TRBJ2-5	TGTGCCAGCTCACCAACGACAGGGCAAGAGACCCAGTACTTC	CASSPTTGQETQYF
TRBD2	-	TRBV3-1/TRBV3-2	TRBJ2-1	TGTGCCAGCAGCCAAGAAGCCCGGCTAGCGGGGGGGTTCTACAATGAGCAGTTCTTC	CASSQEARLAGGFYNEQFF
-	few	TRBV7-9	TRBJ1-5	TGTGCCAGCAGCTTAGGAGGGATGGGCAATCAGCCCCAGCATTTT	CASSLGGMGNQPQHF
-	-	TRBV5-1	TRBJ1-1	TGCGCCAGCAGCTTGGCCTCGACAGGAAGGGGTAACACTGAAGCTTTCTTT	CASSLASTGRGNTEAFF
-	-	TRBV6-6	TRBJ1-6	TGTGCCAGCAGTTACGATGGGGCCCCACCCCTCCACTTT	CASSYDGAPPLHF
-	-	TRBV7-9	TRBJ2-7	TGTGCCAGCAGCTTACGTGCAGGTTTTAACTACGAGCAGTACTTC	CASSLRAGFNYEQYF
-	-	TRBV30	TRBJ2-5	TGTGCCTGGAGCTCCGGACAGTACCAAGAGACCCAGTACTTC	CAWSSGQYQETQYF
-	-	TRBV7-2	TRBJ2-4	TGTGCCAGCAGCTTAGCACTCGCCGGAAACATTCAGTACTTC	CASSLALAGNIQYF
-	-	TRBV11-1	TRBJ2-3	TGTGCCAGCAGCTTCGGAGAAACGGGAGATACGCAGTATTTT	CASSFGETGDTQYF
-	few	TRBV2	TRBJ2-1	TGTGCCAGCAGTGATGTTTACAGTTACAATGAGCAGTTCTTC	CASSDVYSYNEQFF
-	-	TRBV9	TRBJ2-2	TGTGCCAGCAGCGTACGACAGGCAACGAACACCGGGGAGCTGTTTTTT	CASSVRQATNTGELFF
TRBD2	once	TRBV7-2	TRBJ2-1	TGTGCCAGCAGCTTAGCGCTAGGACTAGCTTCCTACAATGAGCAGTTCTTC	CASSLALGLASYNEQFF
-	-	TRBV3-1/TRBV3-2	TRBJ1-6	TGTGCCAGCAGCCAAGCGGGGTCACCCCTCCACTTT	CASSQAGSPLHF
-	few	TRBV9	TRBJ2-5	TGTGCCAGCAGCGTAGGGTCTAGCCAGGAGCAGCAGACCCAGTACTTC	CASSVGSSQEQQTQYF
-	-	TRBV18	TRBJ1-1	TGTGCCAGCTCAAAGGGGGAACTGGGTGACACTGAAGCTTTCTTT	CASSKGELGDTEAFF
TRBD1	-	TRBV7-2	TRBJ1-2	TGTGCCAGCAGCTTAGAAATCCGACAGGGGGATTATACGTCCTTC	CASSLEIRQGDYTSF
-	few	TRBV6-2/TRBV6-3	TRBJ2-1	TGTGCCAGCAGTACGGTAGGGGGGGCAAGCAATGAGCAGTTCTTC	CASSTVGGASNEQFF
-	-	TRBV30	TRBJ2-5	TGTGCCTGGAGGGGCAGAATCCAAGAGACCCAGTACTTC	CAWRGRIQETQYF
TRBD1	-	TRBV28	TRBJ1-2	TGTGCCAGCAGTTTATTCGACAGGGAAAATGGCTACACCTTC	CASSLFDRENGYTF
-	once	TRBV10-2	TRBJ2-7	TGCGCCAGCAGTGGACAGGCTACCTACGAGCAGTACTTC	CASSGQATYEQYF
-	-	TRBV21-1	TRBJ1-2	TGTGCCAGCAGCAAACTTACAGGGGGGGAGAGGGAGGGCTACACCTTC	CASSKLTGGEREGYTF
TRBD1	-	TRBV7-9	TRBJ1-1	TGTGCCAGCAGCTTAGTCACCGGGACAGGGAACACTGAAGCTTTCTTT	CASSLVTGTGNTEAFF
-	few	TRBV7-2	TRBJ1-4	TGTGCCAGCAGCGTACGACCGGGGGGGTATGAAAAACTGTTTTTT	CASSVRPGGYEKLFF
-	-	TRBV6-5	TRBJ1-2	TGTGCCAGCAGTTACACCGCCGGGACTCCGAACAGGGGCTACACCTTC	CASSYTAGTPNRGYTF
-	-	TRBV6-5	TRBJ1-2	TGTGCCAGCAGTTTCGCAGCAGCGGGGTATAACTATGGCTACACCTTC	CASSFAAAGYNYGYTF